These 28 T cell receptor beta chains originate from one sample sequenced in a study of shared clonotypes between healthy human individuals. Produced via immunoSEQ multiplex PCR; TCRdb's table is partial and in-frame only. In the table there are around 1.4 million clones, roughly 98.5% of which are singletons. The sample comprised naive CD4+ T cells sorted from blood. Subset: CD45RA+ positively selected. These receptors were collected from a man aged 25-45 years in good health.

This clone was seen once. The chain is built from TRBV29-1 and TRBJ1-3; D uncertain. V was shortened by 7 bases and J by 2 bases, with 9 bases between the two germline ends. Germline V lookup: CDR1 SQVTM, CDR2 ANQGSEA. This CDR3 comprises 12 residues. For the CDR3, the DNA is TGCAGCGCCGTCGTTGCTGGAAACACCATATATTTT. Translating it yields CSAVVAGNTIYF.

This sequence joins TRBV7-2 and TRBJ2-1, with TRBD2 matching 13 bases. V shed 4 bases and J 6 bases; nucleotides not matched to a gene: 6. CDR3 length: 16 residues. Germline-derived CDR1 and CDR2 are SGHTA and FQGNSA. The CDR3 coding sequence is TGTGCCAGCAGCTCAGGACTAGCGGGAGCATTCAATGAGCAGTTCTTC. Protein sequence: CASSSGLAGAFNEQFF.

In the case of this clone: Within the sample, other DNA sequences also encode this same CDR3. The chain recombines TRBV18 with TRBJ2-3, with a tentative D call TRBD2 (6 bases). The CDR3 is made up of 15 amino acids. The germline V gene encodes CDR1 KGHSH and CDR2 LQKENI. With 1 base removed from V and 0 bases from J, the gap between germline ends came to 8 bases. CDR3 nucleotides: TGTGCCAGCTCACCACAGCGGGCTAGCACAGATACGCAGTATTTT. Its protein product is CASSPQRASTDTQYF. Using reference TRBV18 and TRBJ2-3 for the parts outside the CDR3, the full variable domain is NAGVMQNPRHLVRRRGQEARLRCSPMKGHSHVYWYRQLPEEGLKFMVYLQKENIIDESGMPKERFSAEFPKEGPSILRIQQVVRGDSAAYFCASSPQRASTDTQYFGPGTRLTVL.

The rearrangement links TRBV5-1 to TRBJ2-3; 11 bases line up with TRBD1. J was trimmed by 5 bases and V by 0 bases; bases with no gene match: 5. The CDR3 contains 16 residues. Germline CDR1 SGHRS, CDR2 YFSETQ. The CDR3 region has the DNA TGCGCCAGCAGCTTGGCCGGACAGGGGGCAGTAGATACGCAGTATTTT. Protein: CASSLAGQGAVDTQYF.

V gene TRBV28 combines with J gene TRBJ1-2, with TRBD1 identical over 9 bases. Trimming took 6 bases from V and 7 from J; bases not matched to a gene: 9. The CDR3 extends over 14 amino acids. Per germline, CDR1 MDHEN and CDR2 SYDVKM. CDR3 region: CASSPGQGSRGYTF. The CDR3 DNA is TGTGCCAGCAGCCCGGGACAGGGTTCACGTGGCTACACCTTC.

The chain employs TRBV15 and TRBJ2-7; a possible D gene is TRBD2 (6 bases). The germline V and J ends were trimmed by 0 bases and 1 base, with 10 bases remaining between them. The CDR3 sequence is 15 residues long. The germline V gene has CDR1 LNHNV and CDR2 YYDKDF (reference sequence). For the CDR3, the DNA is TGTGCCACCAGCAGAGAGCCTAGCGAGTCCTACGAGCAGTACTTC. Its protein is CATSREPSESYEQYF.

The V call is TRBV9, the J call TRBJ2-7; 10 positions agree with TRBD2. V gave up 5 bases and J gave up 3 bases; unmatched junction bases: 5. CDR3 length: 14 residues. Germline values: CDR1 SGDLS, CDR2 YYNGEE. The CDR3 sequence is CASSPSGRLYEQYF. The CDR3 nucleotides read TGTGCCAGCAGTCCTAGCGGGAGACTCTACGAGCAGTACTTC. Full variable domain (outside the CDR3, taken from reference TRBV9 and TRBJ2-7): DSGVTQTPKHLITATGQRVTLRCSPRSGDLSVYWYQQSLDQGLQFLIQYYNGEERAKGNILERFSAQQFPDLHSELNLSSLELGDSALYFCASSPSGRLYEQYFGPGTRLTVT.

This chain links TRBV7-9 with TRBJ2-7; 7 nucleotides align to TRBD1. Germline V gene data show CDR1 as SEHNR and CDR2 as FQNEAQ (reference sequence). Losses at the gene ends were 7 bases for V and 2 bases for J; bases not matched to a gene: 14. The CDR3 length is 16 residues. CDR3 sequence: CASTFSTDRVTYEQYF. CDR3 nucleotides: TGTGCCAGCACCTTTTCAACTGACAGGGTGACCTACGAGCAGTACTTC.

The chain uses TRBV15 and TRBJ2-5, with 7 bases lining up with TRBD2. V was pared by 0 bases and J by 4 bases, with 11 bases of the junction left unmatched. The CDR3 sequence is 17 residues long. Germline V gene lookup returns CDR1 LNHNV and CDR2 YYDKDF (reference sequence). This CDR3 is CATSREGGLVFRETQYF. CDR3 DNA sequence: TGTGCCACCAGCAGAGAAGGTGGACTAGTGTTTCGAGAGACCCAGTACTTC.

The chain joins TRBV5-1 to TRBJ2-7, with D hard to call. The V end was cut by 1 base, the J end by 2 bases, with 10 bases between. Germline lookup yields CDR1 SGHRS and CDR2 YFSETQ. This CDR3 has 14 residues. In nucleotides, the CDR3 is TGCGCCAGCAGCTTGAAACCCGGAACCTACGAGCAGTACTTC. Translated: CASSLKPGTYEQYF.

This chain joins TRBV15 and TRBJ1-1, with 9 bases aligning to TRBD1. Germline V gene lookup returns CDR1 LNHNV and CDR2 YYDKDF (reference sequence). CDR3 length equals 14 residues. Unmatched junction bases numbered 5, after V lost 2 bases and J lost 7 bases. In nucleotides, the CDR3 is TGTGCCACCAGCAGACGGGGACAGGGACGTGAAGCTTTCTTT. Protein sequence: CATSRRGQGREAFF.

This clone was recorded once. The chain couples TRBV4-3 to TRBJ2-7; 10 bases match TRBD2. The CDR3 consists of 15 residues. The V segment lost 1 base and the J segment 3 bases; nucleotides outside the gene matches: 3. Germline CDR1 and CDR2: LGHNA and YSLEER. As DNA, the CDR3 is TGCGCCAGCAGCCAAGTCGCTAGCGGGAGCTACGAGCAGTACTTC. Its protein product is CASSQVASGSYEQYF.

The chain combines TRBV5-1 with TRBJ2-1, with D possibly matching TRBD2 (6 bases). This CDR3 spans 16 amino acids. CDR1 is SGHRS and CDR2 is YFSETQ in the germline V gene. V was trimmed by 0 bases and J by 4 bases, leaving 14 bases between them. The CDR3: CASSLGVAGKYNEQFF. CDR3 in DNA: TGCGCCAGCAGCTTGGGGGTGGCGGGAAAGTACAATGAGCAGTTCTTC.

Only one count was recorded for this clone. The chain recombines TRBV18 with TRBJ1-1; 9 nucleotides agree with TRBD1. The CDR3 contains 18 residues. J lost 0 bases, V lost 1 base, and 9 bases had no gene match. The germline V gene encodes CDR1 KGHSH and CDR2 LQKENI. DNA of the CDR3: TGTGCCAGCTCACCACAGGGGACAGGGCTGGGAATGAACACTGAAGCTTTCTTT. Its protein product is CASSPQGTGLGMNTEAFF.

J is TRBJ2-5 and V is TRBV7-2, with D tentatively TRBD2 (6 bases). The CDR3 is 14 amino acids. V was clipped by 2 bases and J by 2 bases, with 9 bases between them. CDR1 is SGHTA and CDR2 is FQGNSA in the germline V gene. The CDR3 coding sequence is TGTGCCAGCAGCTTATCCCTAGCGCAAGAGACCCAGTACTTC. The encoded protein is CASSLSLAQETQYF.

The rearrangement links TRBV6-1 to TRBJ2-7; no definite D call. The CDR3 totals 14 residues. The germline CDR1 and CDR2 sequences are MNHNS and SASEGT. Trimming stripped 6 bases from V and 4 bases from J, with 16 bases between. The CDR3 DNA reads TGTGCCAGCAGGTACGAGAATTGGATGTACGAGCAGTACTTC. This codes for CASRYENWMYEQYF.

The rearrangement links TRBV28 to TRBJ1-5; 10 bases line up with TRBD1. The CDR3 is 16 residues long. V was pared by 7 bases and J by 6 bases, with 12 bases of the junction left unmatched. From germline, CDR1 is MDHEN and CDR2 SYDVKM. The CDR3 DNA follows: TGTGCCAGCAACAAAATGAGGGGGACAGGGGCTCAGCCCCAGCATTTT. Its translation: CASNKMRGTGAQPQHF.

V gene TRBV6-1 combines with J gene TRBJ2-2; D is ambiguous. The length of the CDR3 is 9 residues. CDR1 is MNHNS, CDR2 SASEGT, per germline. V was shortened by 7 bases and J by 15 bases, with 9 bases between the two germline ends. In DNA, the CDR3 is TGTGCCAGCACCAGTTACTTGTTTTTT. Translating it yields CASTSYLFF.

The CDR3 bases are TGCGCCAGCAGCTTGAGTTTGGCGGGAGCCGATGAGCAGTTCTTC. It yields the protein CASSLSLAGADEQFF. This chain joins TRBV5-1 and TRBJ2-1; 7 positions agree with TRBD2. J gave up 8 bases and V 1 base, and 9 bases lay outside the gene matches. The CDR3 covers 15 residues. Germline-derived CDR1 and CDR2 are SGHRS and YFSETQ.

The rearrangement uses TRBV6-5 and TRBJ1-5, with 7 bases identical to TRBD1. There are 13 residues in the CDR3. CDR1 MNHEY and CDR2 SVGAGI come from the germline V gene. Trimming took 6 bases from V and 6 from J; bases not matched to a gene: 5. CDR3 protein: CASRDRASQPQHF. The DNA for the CDR3 is TGTGCCAGCAGAGACAGGGCTAGTCAGCCCCAGCATTTT.

The chain joins TRBV9 to TRBJ1-2, with a possible D match to TRBD1 (6 bases). V lost 0 bases and J 7 bases, leaving 13 bases between the germline ends. The germline V gene has CDR1 SGDLS and CDR2 YYNGEE. The CDR3 totals 14 residues. The chain's CDR3 is CASSVGGRSSGYTF. DNA for the CDR3: TGTGCCAGCAGCGTAGGGGGGCGGAGTTCTGGCTACACCTTC.

The CDR3 here is CASSLSTGTGETQYF. DNA of the CDR3: TGCGCCAGCAGCTTGTCCACAGGGACGGGGGAGACCCAGTACTTC. The genes are TRBV5-1 and TRBJ2-5, with D possibly being TRBD1 (6 bases). This CDR3 has 15 amino acids. Trimming pared 1 base from V and 5 bases from J, leaving 15 bases between. CDR1 is SGHRS, CDR2 YFSETQ, per germline.

The V and J genes are TRBV28 and TRBJ2-1; D is perhaps TRBD2 (6 bases). The germline V and J ends were trimmed by 2 bases and 4 bases, with 12 bases remaining between them. Germline CDR1 and CDR2: MDHEN and SYDVKM. The CDR3 is 15 residues long. CDR3 DNA sequence: TGTGCCAGCAGTTTAACGGACTACACATACAATGAGCAGTTCTTC. Amino acids: CASSLTDYTYNEQFF.

V is TRBV6-5 and J is TRBJ1-1; D is uncertain. Germline CDR1 reads MNHEY; CDR2 reads SVGAGI. The CDR3 has 16 residues. V lost 0 bases to trimming and J lost 1 base, with 12 bases between them. This CDR3 is CASSYSLIVSNTEAFF. CDR3 sequence (DNA): TGTGCCAGCAGTTACTCCTTGATTGTATCGAACACTGAAGCTTTCTTT.

The gene calls are TRBV6-5 and TRBJ2-7; no definite D call. The CDR3 has 15 amino acids. V lost 6 bases and J 4 bases, leaving 19 bases between the germline ends. Germline V gene sequence: CDR1 MNHEY, CDR2 SVGAGI. Here the CDR3 reads CASSRWMRVGYEQYF. The DNA of the CDR3 is TGTGCCAGCAGCCGCTGGATGAGAGTCGGGTACGAGCAGTACTTC.

The V gene is TRBV7-8, the J gene TRBJ2-7; 7 positions agree with TRBD2. The junction had 4 bases not matched to a gene; V was cut back by 5 bases and J by 0 bases. This CDR3 comprises 14 residues. Germline V gene sequence: CDR1 SGHVS, CDR2 FQNEAQ. CDR3 in amino acids: CASSEAGLSYEQYF. The CDR3 region has the DNA TGTGCCAGCAGCGAAGCGGGACTCTCCTACGAGCAGTACTTC.

This clone was seen a single time. The rearrangement uses TRBV30 and TRBJ2-1; D is perhaps TRBD1 (6 bases). CDR3 length: 13 residues. V was cut by 0 bases and J by 8 bases, with 11 bases left in between. Germline V gene lookup returns CDR1 GTSNPN and CDR2 SVGIG (reference sequence). CDR3 sequence reads: CAWSVLQGDEQFF. Written as DNA, the CDR3 is TGTGCCTGGAGTGTATTACAGGGCGATGAGCAGTTCTTC.

The gene calls are TRBV10-2 and TRBJ2-1; possibly TRBD1 or TRBD2 for D (6 bases each). Trimming cost V 2 bases and J 8 bases, with 10 bases left between them. This CDR3 is 13 amino acids long. Germline CDR1 is WSHSY and CDR2 is SAAADI. The CDR3 is CASSEGGQDEQFF. Written as DNA, the CDR3 is TGCGCCAGCAGTGAGGGGGGGCAGGATGAGCAGTTCTTC.